This passage covers 6 T cell receptor beta chains from one sample sequenced in a study of OX40 agonist ivuxolimab in advanced cancers. TCRdb's table, derived via immunoSEQ multiplex PCR, lists solely in-frame clones and lacks some. The sample contains roughly 75,000 clones, 75% to 90% of which appear only once. Specimen: CD4+ or CD8+ T cells sorted from blood, collected in a trial of the OX40 agonist ivuxolimab. The receptor source for this set is an adult with an advanced solid tumor such as melanoma, head and neck, liver or kidney cancer.

The chain couples TRBV11-3 to TRBJ2-5; 7 bases match TRBD1. J gave up 3 bases and V 5 bases, and 3 bases lay outside the gene matches. Germline V CDR1 and CDR2: SGHNT, YENEEA. The CDR3 covers 13 residues. The CDR3 nucleotides read TGTGCCAGCAGCATTGACAGGGAAGAGACCCAGTACTTC. Translation: CASSIDREETQYF.

The gene calls are TRBV7-6 and TRBJ1-5; 7 nucleotides match TRBD1. The V gene end was trimmed by 2 bases and the J gene end by 7 bases; junction bases not matched to a gene: 8. Germline lookup yields CDR1 SGHVS and CDR2 FNYEAQ. This CDR3 spans 15 amino acids. The CDR3, as DNA: TGTGCCAGCAGCTTATATGGGCAGGGGGGGCAGCCCCAGCATTTT. This encodes CASSLYGQGGQPQHF. The full variable domain, rest sourced from reference TRBV7-6 and TRBJ1-5, is GAGVSQSPRYKVTKRGQDVALRCDPISGHVSLYWYRQALGQGPEFLTYFNYEAQQDKSGLPNDRFSAERPEGSISTLTIQRTEQRDSAMYRCASSLYGQGGQPQHFGDGTRLSIL.

The rearrangement joins TRBV6-4 to TRBJ2-3; TRBD2 matches 9 bases. Germline CDR1 is MRHNA and CDR2 is SNTAGT. There are 15 residues in the CDR3. J gave up 5 bases and V 5 bases, and 8 bases lay outside the gene matches. The CDR3 coding sequence is TGTGCCAGCAGTCTCGGGACTAGCCTAGAAGATACGCAGTATTTT. Its translation is CASSLGTSLEDTQYF.

The chain combines TRBV5-5 with TRBJ2-2; perhaps TRBD1 as D (5 bases). The V end was cut by 7 bases, the J end by 0 bases, with 10 bases between. This CDR3 region has 14 residues. The germline CDR1 and CDR2 sequences are SGHKS and YYEKEE (reference sequence). In DNA form, the CDR3 reads TGTGCCAGCTGGGGCGCGTCGAACACCGGGGAGCTGTTTTTT. Its protein product is CASWGASNTGELFF.

The V gene is TRBV4-2, the J gene TRBJ2-5; TRBD1 matches 8 bases. CDR1 LGHNA and CDR2 YNFKEQ come from the germline V gene. After removal of 0 bases from V and 2 bases from J, the junction contained 11 bases not matched to a gene. The CDR3 has 18 amino acids. DNA of the CDR3: TGTGCCAGCAGCCAAGAGTCATCAGGGGGCCCCGGTCAAGAGACCCAGTACTTC. It is translated as CASSQESSGGPGQETQYF.

This clone has only one observation. The genes are TRBV28 and TRBJ2-3; TRBD1 aligns across 9 bases. With V trimmed by 4 bases and J by 8 bases, 13 bases remained unmatched. This CDR3 spans 16 amino acids. CDR1 and CDR2 (germline): MDHEN, SYDVKM. The CDR3 sequence is CASSSPGTGHKGTQYF. CDR3 nucleotides: TGTGCCAGCAGTTCCCCCGGGACAGGGCACAAGGGTACGCAGTATTTT.